Listed below are T cell receptor beta chains from one sample, sequenced in a study of cytomegalovirus exposure and HLA in healthy donors. Assay: immunoSEQ multiplex PCR; the TCRdb copy retains only in-frame clones and omits some. The table lists 150,000 to 200,000 clones, roughly 77% of them singletons. Sequenced sample: PBMCs. The source is a man aged 18 to 30 in good health and CMV-seropositive. The CDR3 runs from the conserved cysteine through the conserved F or W. D genes are given only for firm matches. Size is stated for part of the rows, as once, few or many counts, or as a class when the clone is expanded.

j_call v_call clone_size d_call cdr3_nt cdr3_aa
TRBJ1-1 TRBV28 once NA TGTGCCAGCCGCAGTTACACTGAAGCTTTCTTT CASRSYTEAFF
TRBJ2-3 TRBV6-1 NA TRBD1 TGTGCCAGCAGGACAGGGGACTCGAGCACAGATACGCAGTATTTT CASRTGDSSTDTQYF
TRBJ1-1 TRBV13 NA NA TGTGCCAGCAGCTTAACCTCGGTGGGCCGTATGAACACTGAAGCTTTCTTT CASSLTSVGRMNTEAFF
TRBJ2-7 TRBV29-1 NA TRBD2 TGCAGCGTTGAAAAGGCGGTTAGCGGGAGGGCCTACGAGCAGTACTTC CSVEKAVSGRAYEQYF
TRBJ2-5 TRBV19 NA NA TGTGCCAGTAGTATCTTGGGGCAGCAAGAGACCCAGTACTTC CASSILGQQETQYF
TRBJ2-7 TRBV19 NA TRBD2 TGTGCCAGTAAGGGTAGCGGGAATACCCCCTACGAGCAGTACTTC CASKGSGNTPYEQYF
TRBJ1-1 TRBV14 NA NA TGTGCCAGCAGCCCGCACCCGCTAGAAGCTTTCTTT CASSPHPLEAFF
TRBJ2-2 TRBV19 NA NA TGTGCCAGTAGTCCAATCCAGGGGTCCGGGGAGCTGTTTTTT CASSPIQGSGELFF
TRBJ2-7 TRBV10-3 NA NA TGTGCCATCAGGGGAGACTACGAGCAGTACTTC CAIRGDYEQYF
TRBJ1-3 TRBV6-1 once NA TGTGCCAGCCAGGATTTTGGCTCTGGAAACACCATATATTTT CASQDFGSGNTIYF
TRBJ2-7 TRBV4-2 once TRBD1 TGTCCCAGCAGCCTTACCGGGACAGCCATCTACGAGCAGTACTTC CPSSLTGTAIYEQYF
TRBJ2-3 TRBV6-5 NA NA TGTGCCAGCAGATGGACAGGGAGGGTTTCAGATACGCAGTATTTT CASRWTGRVSDTQYF